This T cell receptor (beta chain) was recorded in a study of sequential checkpoint blockade in melanoma. Turning to the study itself: Patients were randomized 1:1 to nivolumab-then-ipilimumab or ipilimumab-then-nivolumab first-line. Maintenance nivolumab came after either treatment sequence.

The table came from immunoSEQ multiplex PCR; TCRdb's copy has only in-frame clones and leaves some out. This table holds more than 9,500 clones, about 77% found once. Noted treatment: randomized to nivolumab then ipilimumab (arm A) or the reverse (arm B). DNA-damaging chemotherapy had not been given to any patient beforehand. Sorted cells were live CD3+CD8+, lacking CD19 and CD56, from PBMCs. The V end lost 0 bases, the J end lost 0 bases, and 10 bases lay between the germline ends. The germline CDR1 and CDR2 sequences are SGDLS and YYNGEE. The CDR3 totals 16 residues. Sequenced here: CD8+ T cells sorted from blood (inferred from file names), sampled from a patient given nivolumab and ipilimumab in sequence. This sequence originates from a human donor with melanoma. This chain joins TRBV9 and TRBJ2-1; weak D call: TRBD1 (5 bases). CDR3 residues: CASSVDDSISYNEQFF. The CDR3 DNA sequence: TGTGCCAGCAGCGTAGACGACAGTATCTCCTACAATGAGCAGTTCTTC.